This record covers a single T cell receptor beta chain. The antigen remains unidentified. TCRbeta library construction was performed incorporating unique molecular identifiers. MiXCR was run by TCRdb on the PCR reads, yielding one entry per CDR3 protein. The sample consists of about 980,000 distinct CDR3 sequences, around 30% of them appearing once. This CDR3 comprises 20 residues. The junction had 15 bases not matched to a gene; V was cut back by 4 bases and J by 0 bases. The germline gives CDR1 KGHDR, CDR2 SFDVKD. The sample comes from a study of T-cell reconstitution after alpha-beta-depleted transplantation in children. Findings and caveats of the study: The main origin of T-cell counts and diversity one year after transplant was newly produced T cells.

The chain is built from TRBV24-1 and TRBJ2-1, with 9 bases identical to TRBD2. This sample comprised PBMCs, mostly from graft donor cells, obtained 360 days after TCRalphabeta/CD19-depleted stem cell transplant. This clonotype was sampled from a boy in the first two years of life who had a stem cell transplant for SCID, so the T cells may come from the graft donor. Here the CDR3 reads CATSDNTGTSWMSSYNEQFF. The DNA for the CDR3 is TGTGCCACCAGTGACAACACCGGGACTAGCTGGATGAGCTCCTACAATGAGCAGTTCTTC.